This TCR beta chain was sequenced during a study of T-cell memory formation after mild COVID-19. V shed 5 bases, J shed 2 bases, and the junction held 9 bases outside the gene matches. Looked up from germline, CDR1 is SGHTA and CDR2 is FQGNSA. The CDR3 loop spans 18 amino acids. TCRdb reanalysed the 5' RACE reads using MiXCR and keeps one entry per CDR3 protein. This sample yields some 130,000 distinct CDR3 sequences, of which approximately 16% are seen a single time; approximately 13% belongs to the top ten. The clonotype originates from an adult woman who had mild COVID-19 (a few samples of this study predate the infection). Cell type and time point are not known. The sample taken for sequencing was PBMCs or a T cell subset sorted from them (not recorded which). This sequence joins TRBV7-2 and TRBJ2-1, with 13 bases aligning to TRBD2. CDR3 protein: CASSLWTSGSRAYNEQFF. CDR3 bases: TGTGCCAGCAGCCTCTGGACTAGCGGGAGTCGGGCCTACAATGAGCAGTTCTTC. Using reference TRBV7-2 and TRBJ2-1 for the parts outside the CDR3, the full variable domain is GAGVSQSPSNKVTEKGKDVELRCDPISGHTALYWYRQSLGQGLEFLIYFQGNSAPDKSGLPSDRFSAERTGGSVSTLTIQRTQQEDSAVYLCASSLWTSGSRAYNEQFFGPGTRLTVL.